Below are 9 T cell receptor beta chains sequenced from a single sample in a study of cytomegalovirus exposure and HLA in healthy donors. The primer mix had 60 Vbeta and 13 Jbeta primers. The repertoire was sequenced with immunoSEQ multiplex PCR; TCRdb's copy has only in-frame clones and lacks some. The data show some 240,000 clones, around 90% seen once. Sequencing used PBMCs. The receptors originated from a girl aged 2 to 9 in good health and CMV-seronegative.

The chain has TRBV2 and TRBJ2-2; TRBD2 matches 7 bases. The CDR3 totals 15 residues. The V gene's germline CDR1 is SNHLY and CDR2 FYNNEI. After removal of 5 bases from V and 6 bases from J, the junction contained 9 bases not matched to a gene. DNA of the CDR3: TGTGCCAGCAGTCAACCATTTGGGGGGGCCGGGGAGCTGTTTTTT. It yields the protein CASSQPFGGAGELFF.

J is TRBJ1-2 and V is TRBV6-6; D is ambiguous. Per germline, CDR1 MNHNY and CDR2 SVGAGI (reference sequence). V lost 0 bases and J 0 bases, leaving 5 bases between the germline ends. This CDR3 is 14 amino acids long. CDR3 region: CASSYSGANYGYTF. DNA of the CDR3: TGTGCCAGCAGTTACTCCGGGGCTAACTATGGCTACACCTTC.

For this clone: The sample carries other DNA sequences with the same CDR3. V and J are TRBV2 and TRBJ1-2; 7 bases fit TRBD1. The ends lost 1 base at V and 2 bases at J; junction bases unmatched: 4. The CDR3 is 15 residues long. Per the germline V gene, CDR1 is SNHLY and CDR2 is FYNNEI. CDR3 amino acids: CASSEEGTANYGYTF. As DNA, the CDR3 is TGTGCCAGCAGTGAAGAGGGGACAGCCAACTATGGCTACACCTTC.

The chain is built from TRBV10-3 and TRBJ2-1, with 9 bases fitting TRBD2. Per germline, CDR1 ENHRY and CDR2 SYGVKD. The CDR3 has 15 residues. The junction had 8 bases not matched to a gene; V was cut back by 8 bases and J by 3 bases. DNA of the CDR3: TGTGCCATCGCCTTCCTAGCGGGGATCTACAATGAGCAGTTCTTC. It codes for CAIAFLAGIYNEQFF.

The chain carries TRBV5-6 and TRBJ1-6; 7 nucleotides agree with TRBD1. This CDR3 has 15 amino acids. The trim removed 4 bases at V and 8 bases at J, leaving 9 bases unmatched. CDR1 is SGHDT, CDR2 YYEEEE, per germline. The CDR3 DNA reads as TGTGCCAGCAGCCCCCAGGGGGGACAGTATTCACCCCTCCACTTT. Translated, it gives CASSPQGGQYSPLHF.

This chain joins TRBV11-2 and TRBJ2-3; 8 nucleotides agree with TRBD2. Germline V gives CDR1 SGHAT, CDR2 FQNNGV. After removal of 7 bases from V and 2 bases from J, the junction contained 8 bases not matched to a gene. The CDR3 spans 15 residues. The chain's CDR3 is CASTPVSGVTDTQYF. As DNA, the CDR3 is TGTGCCAGCACCCCGGTTAGCGGGGTCACAGATACGCAGTATTTT.

V gene TRBV6-5 combines with J gene TRBJ1-2, with a tentative D call TRBD1 (5 bases). Per the germline V gene, CDR1 is MNHEY and CDR2 is SVGAGI. Trimming removed 6 bases from V and 4 bases from J, with 18 bases in between. The CDR3 covers 15 residues. The CDR3 sequence: CASSRDSGETYGYTF. CDR3 DNA sequence: TGTGCCAGCAGCCGGGACTCCGGAGAGACCTATGGCTACACCTTC.

The rearrangement links TRBV7-6 to TRBJ2-6, with D perhaps TRBD1 (6 bases). The CDR3 contains 16 residues. Deletions cut 4 bases from V and 0 bases from J, with 10 bases between. Germline CDR1 SGHVS, CDR2 FNYEAQ. DNA of the CDR3: TGTGCCAGCAGCTCCGGACAGCTCTCTGGGGCCAACGTCCTGACTTTC. Protein: CASSSGQLSGANVLTF.

This clone was seen just once. The J gene is TRBJ2-1, the V gene TRBV4-2; D unresolved. This CDR3 comprises 13 residues. Germline loops: CDR1 LGHNA, CDR2 YNFKEQ. V lost 1 base and J lost 5, with 6 bases in between. This chain's CDR3 is CASSQANDNEQFF. CDR3 in DNA: TGTGCCAGCAGCCAAGCTAACGACAATGAGCAGTTCTTC.